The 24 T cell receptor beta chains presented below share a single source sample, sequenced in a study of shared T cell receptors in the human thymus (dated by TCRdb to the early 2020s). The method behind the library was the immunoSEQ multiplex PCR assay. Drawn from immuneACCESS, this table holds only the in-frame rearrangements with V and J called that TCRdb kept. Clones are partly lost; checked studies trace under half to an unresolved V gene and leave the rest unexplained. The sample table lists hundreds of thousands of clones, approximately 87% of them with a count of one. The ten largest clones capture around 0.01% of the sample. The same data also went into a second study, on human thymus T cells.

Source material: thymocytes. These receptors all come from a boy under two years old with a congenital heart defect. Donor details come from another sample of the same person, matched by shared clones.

The CDR3: CASSYRAPASSYEQYF. CDR3 nucleotides: TGTGCCAGCAGTTACCGGGCCCCAGCTAGCAGCTACGAGCAGTACTTC. The V call is TRBV6-5, the J call TRBJ2-7, with D perhaps TRBD2 (5 bases). The V end was cut by 2 bases, the J end by 3 bases, with 17 bases between. Germline-derived CDR1 and CDR2 are MNHEY and SVGAGI. The CDR3 consists of 16 residues.

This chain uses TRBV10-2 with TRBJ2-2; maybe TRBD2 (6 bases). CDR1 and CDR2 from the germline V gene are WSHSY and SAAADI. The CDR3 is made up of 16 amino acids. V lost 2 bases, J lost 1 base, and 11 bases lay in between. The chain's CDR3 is CASSEPTGGNTGELFF. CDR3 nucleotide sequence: TGCGCCAGCAGTGAGCCTACCGGGGGGAACACCGGGGAGCTGTTTTTT.

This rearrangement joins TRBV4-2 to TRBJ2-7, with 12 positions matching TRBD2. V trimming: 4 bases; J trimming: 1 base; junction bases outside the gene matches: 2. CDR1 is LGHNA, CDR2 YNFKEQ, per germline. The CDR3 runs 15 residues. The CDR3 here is CASSLGTSGSYEQYF. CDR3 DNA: TGTGCCAGCAGCCTGGGGACTAGCGGGTCCTACGAGCAGTACTTC.

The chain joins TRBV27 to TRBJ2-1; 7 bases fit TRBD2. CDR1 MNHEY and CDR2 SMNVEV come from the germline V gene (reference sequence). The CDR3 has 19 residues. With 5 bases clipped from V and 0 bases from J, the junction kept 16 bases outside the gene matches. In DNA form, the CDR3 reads TGTGCCAGCAGTCCAAATCCCCCCGAACGGGACTACTCCTACAATGAGCAGTTCTTC. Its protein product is CASSPNPPERDYSYNEQFF.

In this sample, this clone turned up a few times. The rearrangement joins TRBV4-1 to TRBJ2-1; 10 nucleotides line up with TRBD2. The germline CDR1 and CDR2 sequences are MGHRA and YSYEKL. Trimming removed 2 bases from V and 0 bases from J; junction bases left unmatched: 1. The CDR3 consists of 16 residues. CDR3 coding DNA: TGCGCCAGCAGCCAACCTAGCGGGAGCTCCTACAATGAGCAGTTCTTC. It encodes CASSQPSGSSYNEQFF.

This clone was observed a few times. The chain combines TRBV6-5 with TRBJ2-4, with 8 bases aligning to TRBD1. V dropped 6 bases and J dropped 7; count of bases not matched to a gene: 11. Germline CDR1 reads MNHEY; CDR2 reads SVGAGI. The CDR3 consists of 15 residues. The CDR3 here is CASSPTGALRNIQYF. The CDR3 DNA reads TGTGCCAGCAGCCCGACAGGGGCCCTTCGGAACATTCAGTACTTC.

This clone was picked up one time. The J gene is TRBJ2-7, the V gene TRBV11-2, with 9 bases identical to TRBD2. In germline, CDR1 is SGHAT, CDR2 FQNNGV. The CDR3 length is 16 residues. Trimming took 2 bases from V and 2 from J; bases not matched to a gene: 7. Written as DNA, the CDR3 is TGTGCCAGCAGCTTATCCCGACTAGCGGTAGCCTACGAGCAGTACTTC. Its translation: CASSLSRLAVAYEQYF.

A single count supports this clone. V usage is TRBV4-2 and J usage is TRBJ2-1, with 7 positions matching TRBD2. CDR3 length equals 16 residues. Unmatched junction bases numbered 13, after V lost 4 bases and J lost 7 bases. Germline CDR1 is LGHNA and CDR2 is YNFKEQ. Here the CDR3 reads CASSLGRDGRKNEQFF. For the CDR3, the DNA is TGTGCCAGCAGCCTAGGCAGGGACGGGAGGAAGAATGAGCAGTTCTTC.

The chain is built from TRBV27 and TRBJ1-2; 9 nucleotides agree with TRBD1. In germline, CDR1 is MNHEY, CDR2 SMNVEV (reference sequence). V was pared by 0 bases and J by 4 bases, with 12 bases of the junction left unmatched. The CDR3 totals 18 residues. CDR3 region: CASSLSWTGAYLGYGYTF. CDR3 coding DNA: TGTGCCAGCAGTTTATCTTGGACAGGGGCTTATCTAGGCTATGGCTACACCTTC.

The DNA of the CDR3 is TGTGCCAGCAGCCATGGACTAGCGGGAGTAGAGGAGCAGTACTTC. This sequence encodes CASSHGLAGVEEQYF. The chain has TRBV7-8 and TRBJ2-7; 13 nucleotides agree with TRBD2. Trimming removed 5 bases from V and 7 bases from J; junction bases left unmatched: 8. This CDR3 has 15 residues. CDR1 SGHVS and CDR2 FQNEAQ come from the germline V gene.

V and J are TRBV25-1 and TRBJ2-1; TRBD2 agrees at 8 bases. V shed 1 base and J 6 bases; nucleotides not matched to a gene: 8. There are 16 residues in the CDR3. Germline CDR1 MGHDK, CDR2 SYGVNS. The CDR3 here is CASSESHGTRPNEQFF. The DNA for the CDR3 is TGTGCCAGCAGTGAATCCCACGGGACTAGACCCAATGAGCAGTTCTTC. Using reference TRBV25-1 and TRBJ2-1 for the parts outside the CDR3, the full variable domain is EADIYQTPRYLVIGTGKKITLECSQTMGHDKMYWYQQDPGMELHLIHYSYGVNSTEKGDLSSESTVSRIRTEHFPLTLESARPSHTSQYLCASSESHGTRPNEQFFGPGTRLTVL.

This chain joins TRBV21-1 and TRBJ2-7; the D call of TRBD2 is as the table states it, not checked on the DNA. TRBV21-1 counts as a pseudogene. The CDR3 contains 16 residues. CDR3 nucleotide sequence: TGTGCCAGCAGCAAAGAGTCGAGCCATAGCTCCTACGAGCAGTACTTC. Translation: CASSKESSHSSYEQYF.

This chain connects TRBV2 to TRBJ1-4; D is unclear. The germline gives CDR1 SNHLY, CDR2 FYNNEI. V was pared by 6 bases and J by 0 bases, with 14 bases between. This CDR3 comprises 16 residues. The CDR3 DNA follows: TGTGCCAGCAGCCTCGGGAAGGCCCCAACTAATGAAAAACTGTTTTTT. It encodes CASSLGKAPTNEKLFF.

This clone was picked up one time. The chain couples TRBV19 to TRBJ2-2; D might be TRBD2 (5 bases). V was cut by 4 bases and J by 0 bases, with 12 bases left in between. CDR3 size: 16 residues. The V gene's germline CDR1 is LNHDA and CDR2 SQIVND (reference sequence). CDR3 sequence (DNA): TGTGCCAGTAGTAAGCGGCGAGGGTCGAACACCGGGGAGCTGTTTTTT. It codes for CASSKRRGSNTGELFF.

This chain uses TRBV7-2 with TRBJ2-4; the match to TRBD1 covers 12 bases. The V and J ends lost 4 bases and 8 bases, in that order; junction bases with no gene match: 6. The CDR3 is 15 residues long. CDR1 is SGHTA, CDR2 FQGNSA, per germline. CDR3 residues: CASSSGTGGLDIQYF. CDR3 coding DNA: TGTGCCAGCAGCTCGGGGACAGGGGGCCTGGACATTCAGTACTTC.

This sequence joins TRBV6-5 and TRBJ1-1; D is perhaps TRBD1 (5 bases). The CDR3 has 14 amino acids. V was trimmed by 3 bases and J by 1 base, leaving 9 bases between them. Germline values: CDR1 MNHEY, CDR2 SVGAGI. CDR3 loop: CASSYWGSNTEAFF. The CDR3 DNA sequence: TGTGCCAGCAGTTATTGGGGCTCGAACACTGAAGCTTTCTTT.

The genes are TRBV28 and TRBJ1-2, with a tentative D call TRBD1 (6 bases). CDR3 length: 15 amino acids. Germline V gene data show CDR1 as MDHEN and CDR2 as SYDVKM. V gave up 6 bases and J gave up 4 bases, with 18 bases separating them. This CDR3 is CASSPTGPRPYGYTF. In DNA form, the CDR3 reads TGTGCCAGCAGCCCGACAGGACCTAGGCCCTATGGCTACACCTTC.

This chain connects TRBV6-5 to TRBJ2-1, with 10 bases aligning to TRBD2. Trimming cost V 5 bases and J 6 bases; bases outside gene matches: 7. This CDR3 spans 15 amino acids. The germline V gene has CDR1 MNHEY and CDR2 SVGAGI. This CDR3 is CASSKGSGRSNEQFF. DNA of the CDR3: TGTGCCAGCAGTAAGGGTAGCGGGAGGAGCAATGAGCAGTTCTTC.

The CDR3 sequence: CASSVDPGGSGTDTQYF. CDR3 coding DNA: TGTGCCAGCAGCGTAGACCCCGGCGGGAGCGGCACAGATACGCAGTATTTT. This chain links TRBV9 with TRBJ2-3, with 7 nucleotides matching TRBD2. V shed 0 bases, J shed 1 base, and the junction held 8 bases outside the gene matches. CDR3 length: 17 residues. Germline V CDR1 and CDR2: SGDLS, YYNGEE.

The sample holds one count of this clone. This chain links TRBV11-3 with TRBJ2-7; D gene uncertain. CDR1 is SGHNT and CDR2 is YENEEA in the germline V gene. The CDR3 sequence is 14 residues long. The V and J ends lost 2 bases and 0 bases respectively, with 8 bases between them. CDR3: CASSLRQASYEQYF. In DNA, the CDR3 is TGTGCCAGCAGCTTACGCCAGGCCTCCTACGAGCAGTACTTC. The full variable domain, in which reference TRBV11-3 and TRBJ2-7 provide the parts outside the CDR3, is EAGVVQSPRYKIIEKKQPVAFWCNPISGHNTLYWYLQNLGQGPELLIRYENEEAVDDSQLPKDRFSAERLKGVDSTLKIQPAELGDSAVYLCASSLRQASYEQYFGPGTRLTVT.

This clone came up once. The CDR3 sequence is CASSVFPAGSSYEQYF. DNA of the CDR3: TGTGCCAGCAGCGTATTCCCAGCGGGATCCTCCTACGAGCAGTACTTC. This chain joins TRBV9 and TRBJ2-7, with TRBD2 matching over 7 bases. CDR1 is SGDLS, CDR2 YYNGEE, per germline. CDR3 length: 16 residues. V was pared by 1 base and J by 0 bases, with 7 bases of the junction left unmatched.

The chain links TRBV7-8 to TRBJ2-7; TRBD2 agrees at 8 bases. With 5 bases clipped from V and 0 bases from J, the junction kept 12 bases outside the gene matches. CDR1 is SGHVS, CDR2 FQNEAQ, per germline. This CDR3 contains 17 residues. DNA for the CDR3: TGTGCCAGCAGCCCCAATCTTAGCGGGACCCCCTCCTACGAGCAGTACTTC. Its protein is CASSPNLSGTPSYEQYF.

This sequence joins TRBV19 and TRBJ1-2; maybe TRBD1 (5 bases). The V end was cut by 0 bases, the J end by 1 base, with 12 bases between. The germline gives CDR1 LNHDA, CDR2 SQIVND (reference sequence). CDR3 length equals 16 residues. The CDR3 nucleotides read TGTGCCAGTAGTATAGACACAGGCCCCCATAACTATGGCTACACCTTC. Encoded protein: CASSIDTGPHNYGYTF.

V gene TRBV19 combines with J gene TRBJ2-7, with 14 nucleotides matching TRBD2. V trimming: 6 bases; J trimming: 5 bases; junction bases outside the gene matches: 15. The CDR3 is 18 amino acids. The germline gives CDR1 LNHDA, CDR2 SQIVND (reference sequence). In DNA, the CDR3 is TGTGCCAGTAGATGGGGGCCCCCGGGACTAGCGGGAGAGGACGAGCAGTACTTC. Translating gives CASRWGPPGLAGEDEQYF.